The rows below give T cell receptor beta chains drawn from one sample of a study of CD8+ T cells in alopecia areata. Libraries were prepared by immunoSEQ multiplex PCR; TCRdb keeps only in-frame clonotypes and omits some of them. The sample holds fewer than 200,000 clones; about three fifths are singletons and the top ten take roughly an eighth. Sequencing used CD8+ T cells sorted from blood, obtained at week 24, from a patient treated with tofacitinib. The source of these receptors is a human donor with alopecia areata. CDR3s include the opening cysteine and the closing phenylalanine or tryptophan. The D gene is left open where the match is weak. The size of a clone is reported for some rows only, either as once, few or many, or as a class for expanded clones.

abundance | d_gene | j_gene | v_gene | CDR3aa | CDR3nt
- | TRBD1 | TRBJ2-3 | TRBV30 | CAWRGQGADTQYF | TGTGCCTGGAGGGGACAGGGTGCAGATACGCAGTATTTT
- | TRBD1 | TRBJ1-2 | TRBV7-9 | CASSPQGTGYGYTF | TGTGCCAGCAGTCCACAGGGGACGGGCTATGGCTACACCTTC
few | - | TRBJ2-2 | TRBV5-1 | CASSWEATGELFF | TGCGCCAGCAGTTGGGAGGCCACCGGGGAGCTGTTTTTT
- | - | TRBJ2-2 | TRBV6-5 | CATQGMDTGELFF | TGTGCCACGCAGGGGATGGACACCGGGGAGCTGTTTTTT
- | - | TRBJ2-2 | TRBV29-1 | CSVDDRDNTGELFF | TGCAGCGTTGATGATAGGGATAACACCGGGGAGCTGTTTTTT
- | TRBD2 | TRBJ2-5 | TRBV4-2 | CASSQLAGGPGETQYF | TGTGCCAGCAGCCAGCTAGCGGGGGGGCCGGGAGAGACCCAGTACTTC
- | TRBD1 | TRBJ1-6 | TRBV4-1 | CASSTPGTGFSPLHF | TGCGCCAGCAGCACCCCCGGGACAGGGTTTTCACCCCTCCACTTT
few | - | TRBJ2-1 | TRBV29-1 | CSVGGIDREAEQFF | TGCAGCGTTGGAGGTATCGACAGGGAGGCTGAGCAGTTCTTC
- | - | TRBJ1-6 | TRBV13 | CASSLAPGPNSPLHF | TGTGCCAGCAGCTTAGCGCCGGGGCCCAATTCACCCCTCCACTTT
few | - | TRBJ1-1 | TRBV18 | CASSPGRNTEAFF | TGTGCCAGCTCACCCGGCAGAAACACTGAAGCTTTCTTT
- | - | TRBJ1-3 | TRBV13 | CASSMTGSGNTIYF | TGTGCCAGCAGCATGACAGGCTCTGGAAACACCATATATTTT
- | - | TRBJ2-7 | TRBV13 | CASSLVGSSYEQYF | TGTGCCAGCAGCTTAGTCGGGAGCTCCTACGAGCAGTACTTC
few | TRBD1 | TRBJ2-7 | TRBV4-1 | CASSQGIGQGYEQYF | TGCGCCAGCAGCCAAGGAATCGGACAGGGCTACGAGCAGTACTTC
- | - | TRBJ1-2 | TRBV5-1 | CASSLAGGNYGYTF | TGCGCCAGCAGCTTGGCCGGGGGGAACTATGGCTACACCTTC
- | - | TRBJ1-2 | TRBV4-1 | CASSQDDYGYTF | TGCGCCAGCAGCCAAGATGACTATGGCTACACCTTC
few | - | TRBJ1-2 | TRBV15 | CATSRDSGGGYTF | TGTGCCACCAGCAGAGATTCGGGTGGGGGCTACACCTTC
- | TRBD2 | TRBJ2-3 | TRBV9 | CASSYHGGGNTDTQYF | TGTGCCAGCAGCTACCATGGCGGGGGGAACACAGATACGCAGTATTTT
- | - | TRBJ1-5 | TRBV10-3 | CAISKTGNQPQHF | TGTGCCATCAGTAAGACAGGCAATCAGCCCCAGCATTTT
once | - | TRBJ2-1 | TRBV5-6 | CASILRDDEQFF | TGTGCCAGCATCCTTAGGGATGATGAGCAGTTCTTC
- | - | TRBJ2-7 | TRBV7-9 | CATGGPSYEQYF | TGTGCCACAGGGGGGCCCTCCTACGAGCAGTACTTC
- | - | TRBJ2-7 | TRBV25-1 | CASRGTDSYEQYF | TGTGCCAGCAGGGGGACGGATTCCTACGAGCAGTACTTC
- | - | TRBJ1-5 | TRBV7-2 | CASSLKGGCNQPQHF | TGTGCCAGCAGCTTAAAAGGGGGATGCAATCAGCCCCAGCATTTT
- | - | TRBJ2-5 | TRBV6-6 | CASRTYEYQETQYF | TGTGCCAGCAGGACCTACGAGTACCAAGAGACCCAGTACTTC
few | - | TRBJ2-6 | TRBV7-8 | CASSAATGANVLTF | TGTGCCAGCAGCGCAGCGACTGGGGCCAACGTCCTGACTTTC
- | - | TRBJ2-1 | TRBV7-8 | CASSLVPLANEQFF | TGTGCCAGCAGCTTAGTGCCCCTTGCCAATGAGCAGTTCTTC
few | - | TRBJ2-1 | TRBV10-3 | CAIRTSSYNEQFF | TGTGCCATCAGGACTAGCTCCTACAATGAGCAGTTCTTC
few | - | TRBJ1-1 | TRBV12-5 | CASGLVIGDVPNTEAFF | TGTGCTAGTGGTTTGGTAATTGGGGATGTCCCGAACACTGAAGCTTTCTTT
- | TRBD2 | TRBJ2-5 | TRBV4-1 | CASSQGLAEFQETQYF | TGCGCCAGCAGCCAAGGACTAGCGGAATTTCAAGAGACCCAGTACTTC
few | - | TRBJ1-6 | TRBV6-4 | CASSDGSRGDSPLHF | TGTGCCAGCAGTGACGGCAGTCGAGGGGATTCACCCCTCCACTTT
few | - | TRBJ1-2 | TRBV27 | CASSLSGGDYGYTF | TGTGCCAGCAGTTTATCGGGAGGGGACTATGGCTACACCTTC
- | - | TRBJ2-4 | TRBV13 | CASSLGGENIQYF | TGTGCCAGCAGCTTAGGGGGAGAAAACATTCAGTACTTC
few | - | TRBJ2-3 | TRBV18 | CASSPNRRTDTQYF | TGTGCCAGCTCACCAAACAGACGCACAGATACGCAGTATTTT
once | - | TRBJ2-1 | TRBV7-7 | CASSWTTGNEQFF | TGTGCTAGCAGCTGGACCACAGGGAATGAGCAGTTCTTC
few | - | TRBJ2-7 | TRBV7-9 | CASSLSGDEQYF | TGTGCCAGCAGCTTATCAGGGGACGAGCAGTACTTC
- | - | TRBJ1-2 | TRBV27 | CASSLTPVGDGYTF | TGTGCCAGCAGCTTGACACCCGTAGGAGATGGCTACACCTTC
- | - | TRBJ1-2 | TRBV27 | CASSGGGMYGYTF | TGTGCCAGCAGTGGGGGGGGAATGTATGGCTACACCTTC
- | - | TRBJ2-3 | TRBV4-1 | CASSQRQNSIIDTQYF | TGCGCCAGCAGCCAGAGGCAGAATTCTATCATCGATACGCAGTATTTT
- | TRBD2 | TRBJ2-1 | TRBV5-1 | CASGDPVRGAYNEQFF | TGCGCCAGCGGGGACCCTGTGCGGGGGGCGTACAATGAGCAGTTCTTC
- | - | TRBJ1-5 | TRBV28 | CASRIMGSQPQHF | TGTGCCAGCAGGATAATGGGATCGCAGCCCCAGCATTTT
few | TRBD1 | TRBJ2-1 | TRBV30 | CAWSSPDRGPYNEQFF | TGTGCCTGGAGTAGCCCGGACAGGGGACCCTACAATGAGCAGTTCTTC
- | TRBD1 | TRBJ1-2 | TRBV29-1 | CSANPHIPGQENYGYTF | TGCAGCGCAAACCCCCACATCCCGGGACAGGAAAACTATGGCTACACCTTC
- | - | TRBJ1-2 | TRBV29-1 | CSVKINYGYTF | TGCAGCGTTAAAATCAACTATGGCTACACCTTC
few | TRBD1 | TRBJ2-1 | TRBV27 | CASSLEDRVPTEQFF | TGTGCCAGCAGTTTAGAGGACAGGGTCCCCACTGAGCAGTTCTTC